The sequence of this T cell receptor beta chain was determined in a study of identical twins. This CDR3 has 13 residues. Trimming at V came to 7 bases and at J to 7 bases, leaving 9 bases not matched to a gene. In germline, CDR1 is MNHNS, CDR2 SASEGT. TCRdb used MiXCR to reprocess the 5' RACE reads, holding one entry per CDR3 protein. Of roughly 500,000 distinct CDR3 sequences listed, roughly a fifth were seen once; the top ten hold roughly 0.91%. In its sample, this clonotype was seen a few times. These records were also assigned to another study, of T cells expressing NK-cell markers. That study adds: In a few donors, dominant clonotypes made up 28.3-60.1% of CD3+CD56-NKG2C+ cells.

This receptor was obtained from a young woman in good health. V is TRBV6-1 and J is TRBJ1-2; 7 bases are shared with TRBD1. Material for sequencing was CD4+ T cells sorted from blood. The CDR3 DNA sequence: TGTGCCAGCACTAGACAGGGACGGGCTGGCTACACCTTC. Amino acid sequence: CASTRQGRAGYTF.